This TCR beta chain was sequenced for a study of tumor-infiltrating lymphocytes in primary liver carcinoma. About the research overall: All patients, whether men or women, fell within 30 to 69 years of age. Productive TCRbeta read yields ran from roughly 3.65 to 7.13 million per sample and were similar between tissues. Tumors were stage T1-T3 N0M0, roughly 4 to 10 cm across.

Total RNA amounting to 450 to 500 ng was the source from which TCR beta cDNA was made with a constant-region primer. It was through three nested multiplex PCR rounds of slightly modified ARM-PCR that TCR beta libraries arose. TRBV1-TRBV30 forward primers paired with a C-beta reverse primer drove the first two PCR rounds, roughly 10 cycles each. TCRdb analysed the multiplex PCR reads with MiXCR anew, one entry per CDR3 protein. The top ten clones hold about 6% of a sample with roughly 330,000 distinct CDR3 sequences, 65% of them seen once. This clonotype was found many times. CDR1 is LGHNA, CDR2 YNFKEQ, per germline. This CDR3 is built from 16 residues. Trimming took off 4 bases at V and 6 bases at J, with 21 bases between the two ends. Germline DNA was also extracted, and blood RNA derived from unsorted whole blood. Patients had chronic HBV infection and were treatment-naive.

This TCR was sampled from a middle-aged man with primary liver carcinoma and hepatitis B virus infection. Sequenced input: peripheral blood. V usage is TRBV4-2 and J usage is TRBJ1-2, with D maybe TRBD1 (6 bases). CDR3 amino acids: CASSPGTTVQLHGYTF. The DNA of the CDR3 is TGTGCCAGCAGCCCAGGGACAACCGTCCAACTTCATGGCTACACCTTC.